This T cell receptor beta chain derives from a study of shared clonotypes between healthy human individuals. This clone has just one count. Germline CDR1 LNHDA, CDR2 SQIVND (reference sequence). Trimming pared 5 bases from V and 6 bases from J, leaving 23 bases between. This CDR3 region has 17 residues. Some clones are missing from TCRdb's copy, which holds only in-frame ones; the method was immunoSEQ multiplex PCR. This table holds about 2.4 million clones, over 85% found once. The material sequenced was naive CD4+ T cells from PBMCs. The subset denotes: CD45RA+ positively selected. This TCR was sampled from a man aged 18 to 29 in good health. Some clones in this sample may be carry-over from other donors' samples. The rearrangement joins TRBV19 to TRBJ2-1; D might be TRBD1 or TRBD2, each matching 6 bases. CDR3 nucleotide sequence: TGTGCCAGTAGTTATGTATATGGGGGGCGCGCTCCCAATGAGCAGTTCTTC. Its protein product is CASSYVYGGRAPNEQFF.